This passage covers 8 T cell receptor beta chains from one sample sequenced in a study of blood T cell repertoires in COVID-19 (dated by TCRdb to about 2020). The library was obtained by the immunoSEQ multiplex PCR assay. TCRdb holds this immuneACCESS table with in-frame rearrangements only. Some clones are missing; in checked studies, unresolved V genes explain under half, and the rest has no known cause. In all, the sample holds approximately 490,000 clones, and roughly nine tenths of those were seen once. The ten biggest clones cover roughly 0.7% of the sample. Material: PBMCs or T cells enriched from blood (not recorded which). The receptors shown here come from a woman between 18 and 29 years old who had recovered from COVID-19.

The gene calls are TRBV5-6 and TRBJ2-7; 12 nucleotides line up with TRBD2. Germline-derived CDR1 and CDR2 are SGHDT and YYEEEE. The CDR3 is 15 amino acids. V gave up 5 bases and J gave up 3 bases; unmatched junction bases: 6. CDR3 amino acids: CASSLAGGLLYEQYF. CDR3 nucleotide sequence: TGTGCCAGCAGTCTAGCGGGGGGGCTTCTCTACGAGCAGTACTTC.

V and J are TRBV9 and TRBJ1-3, with a weak D call TRBD1 (5 bases). Between the trimmed V and J ends, which lost 1 base and 0 bases, there was a span of 8 bases. Germline loops: CDR1 SGDLS, CDR2 YYNGEE. The CDR3 covers 15 residues. The CDR3 nucleotides read TGTGCCAGCAGCGTAAGGGACTACTCTGGAAACACCATATATTTT. Translation gives CASSVRDYSGNTIYF.

The gene calls are TRBV5-1 and TRBJ2-1; D gene uncertain. The germline V and J ends were trimmed by 0 bases and 0 bases, with 7 bases remaining between them. Per the germline V gene, CDR1 is SGHRS and CDR2 is YFSETQ. The CDR3 has 15 residues. Here the CDR3 reads CASSLAESSYNEQFF. The DNA for the CDR3 is TGCGCCAGCAGCTTGGCGGAGAGCTCCTACAATGAGCAGTTCTTC.

The V gene is TRBV6-5, the J gene TRBJ1-4, with D perhaps TRBD1 (6 bases). CDR1 is MNHEY and CDR2 is SVGAGI in the germline V gene. Trimming left V 5 bases short and J 5 bases short, with 12 bases between. The CDR3 extends over 14 amino acids. The CDR3 region has the DNA TGTGCCAGCAGTATTACAGGGTACAATGAAAAACTGTTTTTT. Encoded protein: CASSITGYNEKLFF.

The V and J genes are TRBV2 and TRBJ1-5; 7 bases are a match to TRBD1. The germline CDR1 and CDR2 sequences are SNHLY and FYNNEI. This CDR3 region has 15 residues. V dropped 11 bases and J dropped 4; count of bases not matched to a gene: 14. CDR3 bases: TGTGCCCGATCGGAACCGGGACAGCTAAATCAGCCCCAGCATTTT. This gives the protein CARSEPGQLNQPQHF.

V and J are TRBV5-4 and TRBJ2-7, with 12 bases aligning to TRBD2. The CDR3 contains 14 residues. V lost 0 bases and J lost 6; bases outside the gene matches: 1. CDR1 is SGHNT, CDR2 YYREEE, per germline (reference sequence). The CDR3 region has the DNA TGTGCCAGCAGCTTGGCGACTAGCGGGGGCGAGCAGTACTTC. Protein product: CASSLATSGGEQYF.

V gene TRBV3-1 (or the pseudogene TRBV3-2) combines with J gene TRBJ2-2; D gene ambiguous. The CDR3 is 15 amino acids. Trimming took 2 bases from V and 1 from J, leaving 8 bases between them. Looked up from germline, CDR1 is LGHDT and CDR2 is YNNKEL (reference sequence). The CDR3 sequence is CASSQYGQNTGELFF. Written as DNA, the CDR3 is TGTGCCAGCAGCCAATACGGTCAGAACACCGGGGAGCTGTTTTTT.

This clone was counted a few times. This chain joins TRBV2 and TRBJ2-7, with 9 bases that match TRBD2. The V and J ends lost 8 bases and 1 base, in that order; junction bases with no gene match: 15. Germline V gene data show CDR1 as SNHLY and CDR2 as FYNNEI. The CDR3 sequence is 17 residues long. As DNA, the CDR3 is TGTGCCAGCTCGGGAGGGTGGGCTAGCGGGGCTTCCTACGAGCAGTACTTC. This translates into CASSGGWASGASYEQYF.